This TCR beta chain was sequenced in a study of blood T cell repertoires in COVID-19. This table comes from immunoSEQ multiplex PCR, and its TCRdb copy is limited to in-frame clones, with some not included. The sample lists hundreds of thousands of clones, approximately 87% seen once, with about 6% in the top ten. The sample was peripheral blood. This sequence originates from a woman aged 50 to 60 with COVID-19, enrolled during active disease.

The CDR3 is CASSLAQGGYTEAFF. The CDR3 DNA follows: TGTGCCAGCAGCTTAGCGCAAGGGGGTTACACTGAAGCTTTCTTT. V gene TRBV7-9 combines with J gene TRBJ1-1; a possible D gene is TRBD1 (6 bases). V was clipped by 0 bases and J by 3 bases, with 11 bases between them. The CDR3 is made up of 15 amino acids. Germline CDR1 reads SEHNR; CDR2 reads FQNEAQ (reference sequence).